This TCR beta chain was documented in a study of human T cells and chemical hapten exposure. The CDR3 has 15 amino acids. V dropped 6 bases and J dropped 1; count of bases not matched to a gene: 8. Germline V gene sequence: CDR1 SNHLY, CDR2 FYNNEI. This clonotype was counted only a few times. Sample time point: patch test 2, 6 weeks after DPC sensitization. Indicated treatment: therapeutic diphenylcyclopropenone sensitization with weekly scalp DPC. TCRdb re-called the RACE reads with MiXCR, one entry per CDR3 protein. The repertoire consists of roughly 92,000 distinct CDR3 sequences, with over 9.5% occurring once and the leading ten covering about 3%.

The TCR originated in a woman aged 40 to 55 with alopecia areata. Some clones in this sample may be carry-over from other donors' samples. Sequenced here: whole blood, sampled in connection with sensitization to the hapten diphenylcyclopropenone (DPC). The J gene is TRBJ1-1, the V gene TRBV2; 7 positions match TRBD1. CDR3 region: CASSRQGPTNTEAFF. DNA for the CDR3: TGTGCCAGCAGCCGACAGGGTCCGACGAACACTGAAGCTTTCTTT.